This TCR beta chain is drawn from a study of shared clonotypes between healthy human individuals. The study, taken as a whole, reports: Despite large depth, rarefaction showed incomplete sorted-subset sequencing.

V trimming: 2 bases; J trimming: 1 base; junction bases outside the gene matches: 5. Germline-derived CDR1 and CDR2 are SGHTA and FQGTGA. CDR3 length: 17 amino acids. The assay was immunoSEQ multiplex PCR, and TCRdb's table has in-frame clones only and misses some. The sample includes about 2.4 million clones, about 92% of them seen just once. Points on this clone: No antigen is known for it.

The chain has TRBV7-3 and TRBJ2-2, with 9 positions matching TRBD1. Sequencing was done on a sample of naive CD4+ T cells sorted from blood. Indicated subset: CD45RA+ positively selected. This TCR was sampled from a man younger than 35 in good health. CDR3 DNA sequence: TGTGCCAGCAGCTTAGACGGGACAGGGTTGAACACCGGGGAGCTGTTTTTT. Translation gives CASSLDGTGLNTGELFF.